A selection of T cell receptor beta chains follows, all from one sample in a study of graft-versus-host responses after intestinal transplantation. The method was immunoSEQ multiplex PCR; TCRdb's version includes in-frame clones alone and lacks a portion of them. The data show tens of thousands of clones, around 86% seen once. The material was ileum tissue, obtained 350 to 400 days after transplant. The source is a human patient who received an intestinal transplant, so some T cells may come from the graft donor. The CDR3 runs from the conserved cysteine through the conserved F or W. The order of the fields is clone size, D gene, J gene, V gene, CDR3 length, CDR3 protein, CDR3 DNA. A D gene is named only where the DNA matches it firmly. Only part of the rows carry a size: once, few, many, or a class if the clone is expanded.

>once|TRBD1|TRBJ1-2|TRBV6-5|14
CASSNGQGISGYTF
TGTGCCAGCAGTAATGGACAGGGAATCTCCGGCTACACCTTC
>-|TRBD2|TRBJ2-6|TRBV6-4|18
CASSAGTSGSSGANVLTF
TGTGCCAGCAGTGCCGGGACTAGCGGGAGCTCTGGGGCCAACGTCCTGACTTTC
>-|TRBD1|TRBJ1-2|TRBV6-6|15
CASSYRSGGEDGYTF
TGTGCCAGCAGTTACAGATCAGGGGGCGAGGATGGCTACACCTTC
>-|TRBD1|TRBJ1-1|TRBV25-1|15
CASSETGALNTEAFF
TGTGCCAGCAGTGAGACAGGGGCCCTGAACACTGAAGCTTTCTTT
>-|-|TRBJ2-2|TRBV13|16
CASSSRSEGSGGELFF
TGTGCCAGCAGCTCACGGAGTGAGGGTTCCGGGGGGGAGCTGTTTTTT
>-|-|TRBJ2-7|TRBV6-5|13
CASSRPGKAEQYF
TGTGCCAGCAGTAGACCCGGGAAAGCCGAGCAGTACTTC
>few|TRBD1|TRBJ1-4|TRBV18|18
CASSPGVGQSATNEKLFF
TGTGCCAGCTCACCCGGCGTGGGACAGTCCGCAACTAATGAAAAACTGTTTTTT
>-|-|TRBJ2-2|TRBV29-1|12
CSIERGSGELFF
TGCAGCATAGAACGGGGTTCCGGGGAGCTGTTTTTT
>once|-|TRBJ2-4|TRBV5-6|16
CASSWDLPLPRNIQYF
TGTGCCAGCAGCTGGGACCTCCCATTACCAAGGAACATTCAGTACTTC
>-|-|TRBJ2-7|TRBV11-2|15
CASSLGAELYYEQYF
TGTGCCAGCAGCCTGGGGGCGGAGCTCTACTACGAGCAGTACTTC
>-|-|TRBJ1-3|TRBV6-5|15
CASSYSRSSGNTIYF
TGTGCCAGCAGTTACTCGAGGAGCTCTGGAAACACCATATATTTT
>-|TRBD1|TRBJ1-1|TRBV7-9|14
CASSLTGQGGEAFF
TGTGCCAGCAGCTTGACCGGACAGGGTGGGGAAGCTTTCTTT
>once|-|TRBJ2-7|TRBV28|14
CASSLNGMAYEQYF
TGTGCCAGCAGTTTGAACGGTATGGCCTACGAGCAGTACTTC
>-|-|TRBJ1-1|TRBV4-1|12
CASSQDSTEAFF
TGCGCCAGCAGCCAAGATAGCACTGAAGCTTTCTTT
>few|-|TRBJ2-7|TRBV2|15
CARERMQGSSYEQYF
TGTGCCAGGGAAAGGATGCAGGGAAGCTCCTACGAGCAGTACTTC
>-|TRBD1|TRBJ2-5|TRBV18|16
CASSSLPQGTQETQYF
TGTGCCAGCTCATCGCTCCCACAGGGGACCCAAGAGACCCAGTACTTC
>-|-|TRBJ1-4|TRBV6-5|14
CASSYVQGDEKLFF
TGTGCCAGCAGTTACGTTCAGGGAGATGAAAAACTGTTTTTT
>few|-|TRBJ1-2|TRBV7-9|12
CASREEGYGYTF
TGTGCCAGCAGGGAAGAGGGCTATGGCTACACCTTC
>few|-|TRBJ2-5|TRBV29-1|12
CSVEEVAETQYF
TGCAGCGTTGAAGAGGTTGCGGAGACCCAGTACTTC
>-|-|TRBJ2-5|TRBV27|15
CASSLIGLYQETQYF
TGTGCCAGCAGTTTAATAGGGCTGTACCAAGAGACCCAGTACTTC
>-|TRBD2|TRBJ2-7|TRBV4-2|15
CASSQWGLAAYEQYF
TGTGCCAGCAGCCAATGGGGACTAGCGGCCTACGAGCAGTACTTC
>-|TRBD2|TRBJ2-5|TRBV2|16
CASSARRRGGGETQYF
TGTGCCAGCAGCGCCCGGCGGCGGGGGGGTGGAGAGACCCAGTACTTC